These T cell receptor beta chains were read from a single sample in a study of T cells in Graves' hyperthyroidism and ophthalmopathy. TCRdb re-analysed the multiplex PCR reads in MiXCR, keeping a single row per CDR3 protein. The sample has a few hundred thousand distinct CDR3 sequences, about 14% seen once. Sequenced sample: blood. The origin of the receptors is a woman in her 30s with Graves' ophthalmopathy. Both conserved end residues are part of each CDR3. The D gene is left open where the match is weak. The size entry is marked missing in some rows and otherwise reads once, few, many or a size class.

clone_size | d_call | cdr3_length | j_call | v_call | cdr3_nt | cdr3_aa
many | TRBD1 | 13 | TRBJ1-2 | TRBV7-2 | TGTGCCAGCAGCTTCGGACAGGGTGAAGGCTACACCTTC | CASSFGQGEGYTF
many | . | 15 | TRBJ1-1 | TRBV27 | TGTGCCAGCAGTTTATCGAAGGGAGGTAACACTGAAGCTTTCTTT | CASSLSKGGNTEAFF
many | . | 12 | TRBJ1-2 | TRBV12-3/TRBV12-4 | TGTGCCAGCAGGCTAGGGGCTCGGGGCTACACCTTC | CASRLGARGYTF
many | . | 15 | TRBJ2-3 | TRBV5-8 | TGTGCCAGCAGCTTGGCCAGCGGCCGCACAGATACGCAGTATTTT | CASSLASGRTDTQYF
many | TRBD1 | 16 | TRBJ1-1 | TRBV18 | TGTGCCAGCTCACACCTAACAGGGGTGGACAACACTGAAGCTTTCTTT | CASSHLTGVDNTEAFF
many | . | 15 | TRBJ1-1 | TRBV2 | TGTGCCAGCAGTGAAGATGCCCAGGTTTCCCCTGAAGCTTTCTTT | CASSEDAQVSPEAFF
many | . | 13 | TRBJ2-3 | TRBV7-3 | TGTGCCAGCAGCCCGCACACCACAGATACGCAGTATTTT | CASSPHTTDTQYF
few | TRBD1 | 13 | TRBJ2-1 | TRBV19 | TGTGCCAGTACCGGACAGGCTTACAATGAGCAGTTCTTC | CASTGQAYNEQFF
many | . | 15 | TRBJ2-1 | TRBV6-2/TRBV6-3 | TGTGCCAGCACAGCAGAGGGGGGGCCTCGGCTTGAGCAGTTCTTC | CASTAEGGPRLEQFF
few | TRBD2 | 16 | TRBJ2-1 | TRBV4-1 | TGCGCCAGCAGCCAGACTCTCAGCGGGGGTTACAATGAGCAGTTCTTC | CASSQTLSGGYNEQFF
many | TRBD1 | 13 | TRBJ1-1 | TRBV10-1 | TGCGCCAGCAGTGGGGGGCCGACAGGGGAAGCTTTCTTT | CASSGGPTGEAFF
few | TRBD1 | 15 | TRBJ1-3 | TRBV5-5 | TGTGCCAGCAGCTTGAACAGGGGGTTAGGAAACACCATATATTTT | CASSLNRGLGNTIYF
. | . | 14 | TRBJ1-1 | TRBV6-1 | TGTGCCAGCAGTGAGTCAGGGTTGGGCACTGAAGCTTTCTTT | CASSESGLGTEAFF
many | TRBD2 | 15 | TRBJ2-3 | TRBV7-3 | TGTGCCAGCAGCTTATTTAGCGGGGGGGCGTATACGCAGTATTTT | CASSLFSGGAYTQYF
. | . | 16 | TRBJ1-2 | TRBV4-1 | TGCGCCAGCAGCCAAGCCGCGTACACCGGCGGGAGTGGCTACACCTTC | CASSQAAYTGGSGYTF
many | . | 14 | TRBJ2-3 | TRBV28 | TGTGCCAGCAGTTTAAGGGACATCACAGATACGCAGTATTTT | CASSLRDITDTQYF
many | . | 15 | TRBJ1-5 | TRBV5-1 | TGCGCCAGCAGCTTACCCAGGCCTAGCAATCAGCCCCAGCATTTT | CASSLPRPSNQPQHF
. | . | 14 | TRBJ1-1 | TRBV6-1 | TGTGCCAGCAGCATTTTGAGTGAGGTGTCTGAAGCTTTCTTT | CASSILSEVSEAFF
few | TRBD2 | 15 | TRBJ2-1 | TRBV20-1 | TGCAGTGCCGATGAACTAGCGGGGAATTACAATGAGCAGTTCTTC | CSADELAGNYNEQFF
many | TRBD2 | 15 | TRBJ2-7 | TRBV3-1 | TGTGCCAGCAGCCAAGCGCTAGCGGGGGGCCACGAGCAGTACTTC | CASSQALAGGHEQYF
. | . | 19 | TRBJ1-5 | TRBV7-7 | TGTGCTAGCAGCTTTTTAGGCGGCGTAATGGTGGCCCGAAATCAGCCCCAGCATTTT | CASSFLGGVMVARNQPQHF
many | TRBD1 | 17 | TRBJ2-2 | TRBV5-6 | TGTGCCAGCAGCTTAACCTTGACAGGGGAGAGGACCGGGGAGCTGTTTTTT | CASSLTLTGERTGELFF
many | . | 16 | TRBJ1-4 | TRBV27 | TGTGCCAGCAGTTCCTGGGGGGACGCAACTAATGAAAAACTGTTTTTT | CASSSWGDATNEKLFF
many | . | 14 | TRBJ2-7 | TRBV7-3 | TGTGCCAGCAGCTTTCAGACAGAGCCCTACGAGCAGTACTTC | CASSFQTEPYEQYF
many | . | 13 | TRBJ2-7 | TRBV20-1 | TGCAGTGCTAGTCGAGGGCCTGGCTACGAGCAGTACTTC | CSASRGPGYEQYF
. | . | 14 | TRBJ1-6 | TRBV7-9 | TGTGCCAGCAGCTTACAGGGCCCTGGGTCACCCCTCCACTTT | CASSLQGPGSPLHF
many | TRBD1 | 14 | TRBJ1-3 | TRBV6-1 | TGTGCCAGCAGCGGGACAGGGAGTCAGAACACCATATATTTT | CASSGTGSQNTIYF
many | . | 14 | TRBJ2-7 | TRBV20-1 | TGCAGTGCTAGAGATCCGGATCACCCAAGGGAGCAGTACTTC | CSARDPDHPREQYF
many | . | 14 | TRBJ2-7 | TRBV7-9 | TGTGCCAGCAGCCGATGGGACCGCTCCTACGAGCAGTACTTC | CASSRWDRSYEQYF
few | TRBD1 | 15 | TRBJ2-2 | TRBV4-2 | TGTGCCAGCAGTCGGACAGGGGGAAGGCACGGGGAGCTGTTTTTT | CASSRTGGRHGELFF
many | . | 17 | TRBJ1-5 | TRBV6-1 | TGTGCCAGCAGTGAAAGGACAGCCGGGGGGGGCAATCAGCCCCAGCATTTT | CASSERTAGGGNQPQHF
many | . | 15 | TRBJ2-1 | TRBV6-1 | TGTGCCAGCAGTCCCCCGGGGCCTCCGGGTAATGAGCAGTTCTTC | CASSPPGPPGNEQFF
many | . | 16 | TRBJ2-1 | TRBV7-2 | TGTGCCAGCAGCACCCCCAGGGGGGGCTCCTACAATGAGCAGTTCTTC | CASSTPRGGSYNEQFF
many | . | 15 | TRBJ2-3 | TRBV27 | TGTGCCAGCTGTCTTCTCAGGGCGGCGACAGATACGCAGTATTTT | CASCLLRAATDTQYF